This T cell receptor beta chain appears in the sequencing data of a study of graft-versus-host responses after intestinal transplantation. Overall study context: Transplantation in recipients was multivisceral, liver-intestinal, or isolated intestinal. For two to three years after anti-thymocyte globulin induction, all recipients took tacrolimus and steroids. Overall study results and limits: GvH clone levels peaked in circulation, and this peak was associated with early post-transplant HvG declines. Detected in recipient marrow were GvH clones, some of which were first observed in ileum or blood.

In this sample, this clone turned up once. What it recognizes is unknown. The V gene lost 6 bases and the J gene lost 0 bases, with 12 bases spanning the gap. The length of the CDR3 is 14 residues. Germline V gene sequence: CDR1 LNHDA, CDR2 SQIVND (reference sequence). Profiling relied on immunoSEQ multiplex PCR, and the TCRdb table lists in-frame clones only, not all of them. The sample records some 110,000 clones, roughly 93% being singletons. The chain is built from TRBV19 and TRBJ2-7; D call uncertain. Material: unstimulated CD8+ T cells sorted from spleen or lymph node cells, obtained before transplant. The clonotype comes from a human donor who was the organ donor for an intestinal transplant. The CDR3 loop is CASSTGLSSYEQYF. The CDR3 DNA is TGTGCCAGTAGCACCGGTTTGAGCTCCTACGAGCAGTACTTC.